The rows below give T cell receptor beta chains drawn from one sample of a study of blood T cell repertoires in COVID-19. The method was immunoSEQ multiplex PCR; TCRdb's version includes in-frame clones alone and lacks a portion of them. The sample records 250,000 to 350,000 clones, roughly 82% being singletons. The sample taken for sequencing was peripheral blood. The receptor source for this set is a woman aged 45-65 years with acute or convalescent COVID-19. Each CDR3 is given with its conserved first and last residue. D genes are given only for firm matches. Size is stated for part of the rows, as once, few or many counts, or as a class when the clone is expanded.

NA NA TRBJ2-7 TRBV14 TGTGCCAGCAGCCAAGTACTGGCGGCTGCCTACGAGCAGTACTTC CASSQVLAAAYEQYF
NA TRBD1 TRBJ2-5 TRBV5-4 TGTGCCAGCAGCTTGCAATCCAGGGGGACCCAAGAGACCCAGTACTTC CASSLQSRGTQETQYF
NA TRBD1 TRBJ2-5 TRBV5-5 TGTGCCAGCAGCGCTACTACGGACAGGGCTGAGACCCAGTACTTC CASSATTDRAETQYF
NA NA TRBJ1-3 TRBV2 TGTGCCAGCCATGGGGGGGCGACAGGAAACACCATATATTTT CASHGGATGNTIYF
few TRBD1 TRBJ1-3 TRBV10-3 TGTGCCAGCCGGACAGGGCTCGGAGGAAACACCATATATTTT CASRTGLGGNTIYF
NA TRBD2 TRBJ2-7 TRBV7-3 TGTGCCAGCAGCGTTAGCGGGGGACCCTCCTACGAGCAGTACTTC CASSVSGGPSYEQYF
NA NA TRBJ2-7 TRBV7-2 TGTGCCAGCAGCCTAGGTTCTGGGGCCGACTACGAGCAGTACTTC CASSLGSGADYEQYF
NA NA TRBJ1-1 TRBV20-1 TGCAGTGCTAGTGGCAGATACACTGAAGCTTTCTTT CSASGRYTEAFF
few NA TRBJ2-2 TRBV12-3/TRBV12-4 TGTGCCAGCAGCTATTACACCGGGGAGCTGTTTTTT CASSYYTGELFF
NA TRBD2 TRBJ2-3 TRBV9 TGTGCCAGCAGCCTCCGGACTAGCGGGGGGGATACGCAGTATTTT CASSLRTSGGDTQYF
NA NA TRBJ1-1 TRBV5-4 TGTGCCAGCAGCTTGGGGCAGGGAGGTAACACTGAAGCTTTCTTT CASSLGQGGNTEAFF
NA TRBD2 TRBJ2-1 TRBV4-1 TGCGCCAGCAGCCAAGTTGGGGAGGGCTCCTACAATGAGCAGTTCTTC CASSQVGEGSYNEQFF
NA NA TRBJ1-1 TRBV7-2 TGTGCCAGCAGCTTACAGGGAGGGTACACTGAAGCTTTCTTT CASSLQGGYTEAFF
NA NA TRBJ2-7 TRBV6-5 TGTGCCAGCAGTTACCCCTCACAGGGTAACTACGAGCAGTACTTC CASSYPSQGNYEQYF
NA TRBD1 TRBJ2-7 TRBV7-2 TGTGCCAGCAGCTTAGACAGGGGTCGCTACGAGCAGTACTTC CASSLDRGRYEQYF
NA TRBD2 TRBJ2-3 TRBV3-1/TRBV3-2 TGTGCCAGCAGCCAAGGGGGACTAGCGGGCAACATGGGAACAGATACGCAGTATTTT CASSQGGLAGNMGTDTQYF
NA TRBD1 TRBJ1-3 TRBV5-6 TGTGCCAGCAGCTCCGGGACAGGGCCTTTTGGAAACACCATATATTTT CASSSGTGPFGNTIYF
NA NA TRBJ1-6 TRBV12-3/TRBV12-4 TGTGCCAGCAGTACGGGACTATCATCCCTCCACTTT CASSTGLSSLHF
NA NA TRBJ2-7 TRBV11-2 TGTGCCAGCAGTCGCACACAGGGAAGCCCCTACGAGCAGTACTTC CASSRTQGSPYEQYF
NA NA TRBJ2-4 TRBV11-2 TGTGCCAGCAGCCCAACGTCGGACATTCAGTACTTC CASSPTSDIQYF
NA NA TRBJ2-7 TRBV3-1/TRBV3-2 TGTGCCAGCAGCCCACTGACTAGGTCCTACGAGCAGTACTTC CASSPLTRSYEQYF
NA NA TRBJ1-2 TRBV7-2 TGTGCCAGCAGCTTATCTGCAGGGTTTAACTATGGCTACACCTTC CASSLSAGFNYGYTF
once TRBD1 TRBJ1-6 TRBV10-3 TGTGCCATCAGTGTAGTCGGGGGAACAGGGGGCGCAGAATCACCCCTCCACTTT CAISVVGGTGGAESPLHF
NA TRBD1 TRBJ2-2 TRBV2 TGTGCCAGCAGGCCGGGACAGGGGATCGCCGGGGAGCTGTTTTTT CASRPGQGIAGELFF
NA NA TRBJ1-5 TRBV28 TGTGCCAGCAGTTTGAGCAGGGGCTCTCAGCCCCAGCATTTT CASSLSRGSQPQHF
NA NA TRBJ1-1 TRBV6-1 TGTGCCAGCAGTGAAGTGTTGGCCCGACAGCGCATGAACACTGAAGCTTTCTTT CASSEVLARQRMNTEAFF
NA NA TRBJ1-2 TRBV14 TGTGCCAGCAGCCAAGATTTGGATCAGGGTTCTCGTTACTATGGCTACACCTTC CASSQDLDQGSRYYGYTF
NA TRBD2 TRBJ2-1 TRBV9 TGTGCCAGCAGCGTAGCTGCAGCGGGAATCTACAATGAGCAGTTCTTC CASSVAAAGIYNEQFF